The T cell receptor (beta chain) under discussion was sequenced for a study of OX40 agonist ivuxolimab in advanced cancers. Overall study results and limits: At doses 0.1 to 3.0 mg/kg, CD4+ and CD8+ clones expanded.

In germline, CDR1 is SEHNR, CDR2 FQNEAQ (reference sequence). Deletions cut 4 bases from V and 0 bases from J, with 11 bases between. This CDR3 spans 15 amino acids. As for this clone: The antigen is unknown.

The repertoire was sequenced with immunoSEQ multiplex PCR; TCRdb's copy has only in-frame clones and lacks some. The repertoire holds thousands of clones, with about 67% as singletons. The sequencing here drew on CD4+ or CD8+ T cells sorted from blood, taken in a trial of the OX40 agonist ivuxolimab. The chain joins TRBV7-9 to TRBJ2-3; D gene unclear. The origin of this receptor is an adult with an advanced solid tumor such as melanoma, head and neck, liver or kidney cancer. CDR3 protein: CASSWRGRSTDTQYF. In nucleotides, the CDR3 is TGTGCCAGCAGCTGGCGAGGAAGAAGCACAGATACGCAGTATTTT.